This T cell receptor beta chain was sequenced for a study of T cells in Graves' hyperthyroidism and ophthalmopathy. This CDR3 is 11 amino acids long. V was trimmed by 0 bases and J by 5 bases, leaving 5 bases between them. CDR1 and CDR2 from the germline V gene are GTSNPN and SVGIG (reference sequence). There are a few counts of this clonotype. What it recognizes is unknown. Amplification yielded TCR beta CDR3 regions, with RNA transcripts as the source. In the first-round RT-PCR of the TCR CDR3, the HTBI primer set was used. One entry per CDR3 protein, called by TCRdb with MiXCR from the multiplex PCR reads. The sample has 300,000 to 450,000 distinct CDR3 sequences, approximately 14% seen once. Any patient presenting with uncontrolled infection, other autoimmune disease, pregnancy or lactation was left out. PBMCs stemmed from over 7.5 ml fresh peripheral blood. Study-level findings and limits: Stable hyperthyroidism and ophthalmopathy were separated using 13 V-J signatures. Progression to ophthalmopathy was predicted a median of about 6.6 months early.

The sequence derives from a woman aged 25 to 39 with Graves' ophthalmopathy. The source material was blood. The chain joins TRBV30 to TRBJ2-7, with D unclear. CDR3 nucleotide sequence: TGTGCCTGGAGTGTACTGGACGAGCAGTACTTC. It is translated as CAWSVLDEQYF.